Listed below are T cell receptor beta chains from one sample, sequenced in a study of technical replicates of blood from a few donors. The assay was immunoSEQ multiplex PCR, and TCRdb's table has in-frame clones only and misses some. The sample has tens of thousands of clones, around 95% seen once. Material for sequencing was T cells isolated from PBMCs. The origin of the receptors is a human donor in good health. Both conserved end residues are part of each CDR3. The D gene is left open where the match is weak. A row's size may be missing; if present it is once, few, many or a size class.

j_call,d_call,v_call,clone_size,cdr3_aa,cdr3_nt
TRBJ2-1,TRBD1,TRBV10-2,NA,CASSNPGQGDNEQFF,TGCGCCAGCAGTAATCCGGGACAGGGGGACAATGAGCAGTTCTTC
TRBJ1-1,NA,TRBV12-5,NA,CASGFFVVEGLNTEAFF,TGTGCTAGTGGTTTTTTCGTCGTTGAGGGTTTGAACACTGAAGCTTTCTTT
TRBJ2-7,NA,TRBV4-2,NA,CASSRVTDRTTEQYF,TGTGCCAGCAGCCGCGTAACAGACAGAACTACGGAGCAGTACTTC
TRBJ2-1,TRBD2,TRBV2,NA,CASSDGLAGEQFF,TGTGCCAGCAGTGACGGTCTAGCGGGTGAGCAGTTCTTC
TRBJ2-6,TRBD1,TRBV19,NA,CASNEGAPGANVLTF,TGTGCCAGTAACGAGGGGGCGCCTGGGGCCAACGTCCTGACTTTC
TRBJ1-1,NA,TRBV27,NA,CASSPNRVLNTEAFF,TGTGCCAGCAGTCCTAACAGGGTGCTGAACACTGAAGCTTTCTTT
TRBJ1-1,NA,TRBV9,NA,CASSPPLALNTEAFF,TGTGCCAGCAGCCCCCCGTTAGCGCTGAACACTGAAGCTTTCTTT
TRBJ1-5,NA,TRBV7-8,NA,CASSLARGLNQPQHF,TGTGCCAGCAGCTTAGCGCGGGGGCTCAATCAGCCCCAGCATTTT
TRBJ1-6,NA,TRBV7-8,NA,CASSPQQGSYNSPLHF,TGTGCCAGCAGCCCTCAACAGGGCTCCTATAATTCACCCCTCCACTTT
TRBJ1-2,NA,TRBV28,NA,CASSSGGADYGYTF,TGTGCCAGCAGTTCCGGGGGGGCGGACTATGGCTACACCTTC
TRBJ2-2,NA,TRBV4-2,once,CASSQVGSHGELFF,TGTGCCAGCAGCCAAGTCGGGTCCCACGGGGAGCTGTTTTTT
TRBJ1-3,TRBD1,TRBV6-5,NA,CASSYHLTGPGNTIYF,TGTGCCAGCAGTTACCATCTGACAGGGCCTGGAAACACCATATATTTT
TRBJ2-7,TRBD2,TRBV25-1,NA,CASRGTSSYEQYF,TGTGCCAGCAGAGGGACTAGCTCCTACGAGCAGTACTTC
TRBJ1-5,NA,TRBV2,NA,CASSEGGGMYQPQHF,TGTGCCAGCAGTGAAGGGGGGGGGATGTATCAGCCCCAGCATTTT
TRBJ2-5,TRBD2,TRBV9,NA,CASSVESGGASQETQYF,TGTGCCAGCAGCGTAGAAAGCGGGGGGGCGAGCCAAGAGACCCAGTACTTC
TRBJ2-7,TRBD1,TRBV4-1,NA,CASSQASGTATYEQYF,TGCGCCAGCAGCCAAGCCTCCGGGACAGCCACCTACGAGCAGTACTTC
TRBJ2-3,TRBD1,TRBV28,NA,CASSFRGRIADTQYF,TGTGCCAGCAGCTTCAGGGGGCGAATCGCAGATACGCAGTATTTT
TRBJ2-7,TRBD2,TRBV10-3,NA,CATGTRPYEQYF,TGTGCCACCGGGACTAGACCCTACGAGCAGTACTTC
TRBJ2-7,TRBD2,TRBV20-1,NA,CRAGTYEQYF,TGCAGAGCGGGGACCTACGAGCAGTACTTC
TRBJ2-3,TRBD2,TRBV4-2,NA,CASSPERGLGNTDTQYF,TGTGCCAGCAGCCCCGAGCGAGGACTAGGAAACACAGATACGCAGTATTTT
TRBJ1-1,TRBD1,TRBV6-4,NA,CASSKEEGATEAFF,TGTGCCAGTTCCAAGGAAGAGGGGGCGACTGAAGCTTTCTTT
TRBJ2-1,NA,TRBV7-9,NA,CASPGLGLLTYNEQFF,TGTGCCAGCCCGGGCCTAGGACTTCTCACCTACAATGAGCAGTTCTTC
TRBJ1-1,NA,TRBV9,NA,CASSVGAGITEAFF,TGTGCCAGCAGCGTAGGAGCGGGGATCACTGAAGCTTTCTTT
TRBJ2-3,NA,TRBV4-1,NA,CASSQDTGPEGDTQYF,TGCGCCAGCAGCCAAGATACAGGGCCCGAGGGAGATACGCAGTATTTT
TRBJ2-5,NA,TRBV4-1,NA,CASSQIQGIGETQYF,TGCGCCAGCAGCCAAATTCAGGGTATTGGGGAGACCCAGTACTTC
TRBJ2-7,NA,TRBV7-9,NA,CASSFRGGQGAYEQYF,TGTGCCAGCAGCTTCCGGGGGGGACAGGGAGCCTACGAGCAGTACTTC
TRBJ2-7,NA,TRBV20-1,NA,CSARVEYEQYF,TGCAGTGCTAGAGTTGAGTACGAGCAGTACTTC
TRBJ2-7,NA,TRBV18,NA,CASSFSRFQESEQYF,TGTGCCAGCTCTTTCTCGAGGTTTCAAGAGTCCGAGCAGTACTTC
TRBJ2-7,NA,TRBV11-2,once,CASRTTGSAYEQYF,TGTGCCAGCAGAACGACAGGTTCTGCCTACGAGCAGTACTTC
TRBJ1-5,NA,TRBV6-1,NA,CATRGEFVEPQHF,TGTGCCACCCGGGGGGAATTCGTGGAGCCCCAGCATTTT
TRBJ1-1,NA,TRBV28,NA,CASSLYIREAFF,TGTGCCAGCAGTTTATATATCCGTGAAGCTTTCTTT
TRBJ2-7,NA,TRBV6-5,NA,CASSTRTGHEQYF,TGTGCCAGCAGTACCCGAACAGGCCACGAGCAGTACTTC
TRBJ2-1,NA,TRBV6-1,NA,CAGRLAGVYNEQFF,TGTGCCGGACGACTAGCAGGGGTTTACAATGAGCAGTTCTTC
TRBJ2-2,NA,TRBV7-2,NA,CASSLGLESTGELFF,TGTGCCAGCAGCCTTGGTCTAGAGAGCACCGGGGAGCTGTTTTTT
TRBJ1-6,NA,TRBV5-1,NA,CASSVQGNSNSPLHF,TGCGCCAGCAGTGTCCAGGGGAACTCTAATTCACCCCTCCACTTT
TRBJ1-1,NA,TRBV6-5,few,CASSYQGTNTEAFF,TGTGCCAGCAGTTATCAGGGGACGAACACTGAAGCTTTCTTT
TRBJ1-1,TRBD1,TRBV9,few,CASSVDPGGAEWNTEAFF,TGTGCCAGCAGCGTAGACCCAGGGGGCGCAGAATGGAACACTGAAGCTTTCTTT
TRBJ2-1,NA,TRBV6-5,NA,CASSVYNEQFF,TGTGCCAGCAGCGTCTACAATGAGCAGTTCTTC
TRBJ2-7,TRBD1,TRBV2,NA,CASSETGVEQYF,TGTGCCAGCAGTGAGACAGGGGTTGAGCAGTACTTC
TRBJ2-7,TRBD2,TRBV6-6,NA,CASKPPGGTAYEQYF,TGTGCCAGCAAACCCCCGGGAGGAACGGCCTACGAGCAGTACTTC
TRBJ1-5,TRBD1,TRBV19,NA,CASTSTGGAFQPQHF,TGTGCCAGTACTTCGACAGGGGGCGCGTTTCAGCCCCAGCATTTT
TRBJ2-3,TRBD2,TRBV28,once,CASSPIRTEGLAGAAQYF,TGTGCCAGCAGCCCGATAAGGACAGAAGGACTAGCGGGAGCGGCGCAGTATTTT
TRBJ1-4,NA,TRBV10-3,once,CAISESEGSEKLFF,TGTGCCATCAGTGAGTCGGAGGGGAGTGAAAAACTGTTTTTT
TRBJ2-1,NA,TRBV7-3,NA,CASSPLPGTYNEQFF,TGTGCCAGCAGCCCCCTCCCGGGGACTTACAATGAGCAGTTCTTC
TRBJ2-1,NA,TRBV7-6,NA,CASSLIADYYNEQFF,TGTGCCAGCAGCCTAATAGCGGATTACTACAATGAGCAGTTCTTC
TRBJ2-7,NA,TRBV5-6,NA,CASSPEVSSYEQYF,TGTGCCAGCAGCCCGGAGGTGAGCTCCTACGAGCAGTACTTC
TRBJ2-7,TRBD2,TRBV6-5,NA,CASIPSGGYEQYF,TGTGCCAGCATCCCTAGCGGGGGCTACGAGCAGTACTTC
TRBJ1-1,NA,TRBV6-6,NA,CASSTNTEAFF,TGTGCCAGCAGCACAAACACTGAAGCTTTCTTT
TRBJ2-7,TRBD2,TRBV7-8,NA,CASSFGLREAALLYEQYF,TGTGCCAGCAGCTTTGGATTGCGGGAGGCAGCTTTACTCTACGAGCAGTACTTC
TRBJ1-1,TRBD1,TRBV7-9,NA,CASSFYMGTENTEAFF,TGTGCCAGCAGCTTCTATATGGGGACAGAGAACACTGAAGCTTTCTTT
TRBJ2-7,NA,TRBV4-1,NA,CASSQRSSGSYEQYF,TGCGCCAGCAGCCAGCGTAGCAGCGGCTCCTACGAGCAGTACTTC
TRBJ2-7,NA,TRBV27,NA,CASSFRDRFYEQYF,TGTGCCAGCAGTTTCAGAGACAGATTCTACGAGCAGTACTTC
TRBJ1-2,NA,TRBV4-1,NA,CASSQEVGTSYGYTF,TGCGCCAGCAGCCAAGAAGTCGGGACAAGCTATGGCTACACCTTC